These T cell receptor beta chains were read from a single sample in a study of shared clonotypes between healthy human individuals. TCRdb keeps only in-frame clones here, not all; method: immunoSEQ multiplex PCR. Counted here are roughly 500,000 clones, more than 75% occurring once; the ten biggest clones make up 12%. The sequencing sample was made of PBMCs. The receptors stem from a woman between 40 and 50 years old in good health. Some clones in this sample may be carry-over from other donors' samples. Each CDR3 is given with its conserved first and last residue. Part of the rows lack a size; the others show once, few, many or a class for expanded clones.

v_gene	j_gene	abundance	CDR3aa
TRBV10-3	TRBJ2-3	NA	CAISGLGLAISTDTQYF
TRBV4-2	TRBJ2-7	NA	CASSQVRTSGIGEQYF
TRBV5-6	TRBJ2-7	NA	CASSVWGQPYEQYF
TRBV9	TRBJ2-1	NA	CASSLHRDNEQFF
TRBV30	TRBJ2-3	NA	CAWRGVAGVDTQYF
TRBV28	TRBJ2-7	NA	CASSPSLAGLSYEQYF
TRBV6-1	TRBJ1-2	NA	CAINGGTYGYTF
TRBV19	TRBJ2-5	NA	CASSIGQGGTQYF
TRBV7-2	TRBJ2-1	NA	CASSLASGSVNEQFF
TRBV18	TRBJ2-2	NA	CASSPRGGTGELFF
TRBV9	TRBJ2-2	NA	CASSLRLAENTGELFF
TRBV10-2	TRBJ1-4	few	CASTGDRVDEKLFF
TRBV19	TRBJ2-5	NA	CASSMRGVVGETQYF
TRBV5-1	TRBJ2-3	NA	CASSLVQGETDTQYF
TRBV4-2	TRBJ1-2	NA	CASSIGLNRRDGYTF
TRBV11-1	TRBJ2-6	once	CASSLIGASGANVLTF
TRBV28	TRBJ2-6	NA	CASSFAGTGANVLTF
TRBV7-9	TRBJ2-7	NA	CASSSRSYEQYF
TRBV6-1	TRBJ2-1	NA	CASTPASYNEQFF
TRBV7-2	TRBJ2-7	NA	CASRPPSGSYEQYF
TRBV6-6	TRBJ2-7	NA	CASSVGTRTLEQYF
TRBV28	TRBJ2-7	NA	CASSLSGTGGYEQYF
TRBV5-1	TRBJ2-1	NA	CASSRLAGEVNEQFF
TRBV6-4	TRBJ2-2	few	CASSDTDTGELFF
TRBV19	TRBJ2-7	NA	CASSVGPTTYEQYF
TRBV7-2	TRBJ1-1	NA	CASSLVLGVGTEAFF
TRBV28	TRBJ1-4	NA	CASNSNEKLFF
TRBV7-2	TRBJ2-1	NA	CASSHDINSHNEQFF
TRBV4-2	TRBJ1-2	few	CASSQVARRQGRDYGYTF
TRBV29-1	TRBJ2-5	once	CSGYRYRGVHHERDQETQYF
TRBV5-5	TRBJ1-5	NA	CASSYGQNSNQPQHF